This TCR beta chain was captured in a study of vaccination and CD4 T cells after COVID-19. About the research overall: Cellular stimulation was performed using overlapping spike peptides derived from SARS-CoV-2, HCoV-NL63, HCoV-OC43 and HCoV-229E. No peptide, an HIV-1 Nef pool, or a CEFX pool was what each control culture received.

Turning to this clonotype: What it recognizes is unknown.

Treatment denoted: roughly 10-day PBMC culture with coronavirus spike peptide pools or control peptides (ViraFEST assay). Peptide pool stimulation in ViraFEST expanded antigen-specific T cells, whose TCRs were then sequenced. Once obtained from cultured CD4+ T cells, the DNA was sequenced using the Oncomine TCR Beta short-read assay. TCRdb passed the PCR reads through MiXCR, listing each CDR3 protein once. The sample consists of 13,000 or so distinct CDR3 sequences, approximately 79% of them appearing once. Looked up from germline, CDR1 is DFQATT and CDR2 is SNEGSKA (reference sequence). The CDR3 is 11 amino acids.

The chain couples TRBV20-1 to TRBJ1-2; no firm D call. The receptor comes from a human donor who had recovered from COVID-19. Sample: CD4+ T cells from blood, cultured in vitro. The CDR3 loop is CTIHRNYGYTF. CDR3 sequence (DNA): TGCACCATACACAGAAACTATGGCTACACCTTC.